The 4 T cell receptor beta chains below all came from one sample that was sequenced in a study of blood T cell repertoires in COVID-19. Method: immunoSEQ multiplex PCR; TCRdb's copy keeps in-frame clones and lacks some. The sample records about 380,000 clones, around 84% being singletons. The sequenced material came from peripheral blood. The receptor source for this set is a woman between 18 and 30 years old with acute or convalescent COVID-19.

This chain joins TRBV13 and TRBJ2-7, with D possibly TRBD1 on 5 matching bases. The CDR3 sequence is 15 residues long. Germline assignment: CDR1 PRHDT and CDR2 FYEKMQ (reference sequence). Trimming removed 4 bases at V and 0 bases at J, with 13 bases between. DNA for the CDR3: TGTGCCAGCAGCTCGCGGACATCTGGCTCCTACGAGCAGTACTTC. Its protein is CASSSRTSGSYEQYF.

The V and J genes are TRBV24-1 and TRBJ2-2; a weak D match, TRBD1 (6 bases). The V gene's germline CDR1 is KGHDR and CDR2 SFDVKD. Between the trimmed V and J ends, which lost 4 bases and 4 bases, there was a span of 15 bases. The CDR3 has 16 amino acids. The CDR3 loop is CATSDGSRGSTGELFF. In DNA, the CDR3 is TGTGCCACCAGTGACGGATCCAGGGGATCCACCGGGGAGCTGTTTTTT.

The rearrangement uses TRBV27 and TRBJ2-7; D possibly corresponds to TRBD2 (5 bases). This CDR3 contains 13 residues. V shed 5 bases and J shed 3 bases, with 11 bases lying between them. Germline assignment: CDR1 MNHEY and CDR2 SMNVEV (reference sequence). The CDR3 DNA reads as TGTGCCAGCAGTCTCCCGGGGAGCTACGAGCAGTACTTC. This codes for CASSLPGSYEQYF.

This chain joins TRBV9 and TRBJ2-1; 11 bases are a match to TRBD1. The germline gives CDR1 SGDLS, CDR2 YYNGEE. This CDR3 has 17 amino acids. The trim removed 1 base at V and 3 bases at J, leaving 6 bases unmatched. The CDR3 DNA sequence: TGTGCCAGCAGCGTAAGGACAGGGGGCCTTGGCTACAATGAGCAGTTCTTC. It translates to CASSVRTGGLGYNEQFF.